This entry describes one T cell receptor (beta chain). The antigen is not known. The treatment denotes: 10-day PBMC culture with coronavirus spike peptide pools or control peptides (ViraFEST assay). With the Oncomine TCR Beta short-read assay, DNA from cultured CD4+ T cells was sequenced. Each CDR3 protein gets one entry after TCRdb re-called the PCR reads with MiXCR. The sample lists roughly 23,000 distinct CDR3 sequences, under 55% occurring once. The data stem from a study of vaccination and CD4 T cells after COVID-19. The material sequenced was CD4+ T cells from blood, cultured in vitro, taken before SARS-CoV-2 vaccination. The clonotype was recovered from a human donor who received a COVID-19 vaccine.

CDR3 nucleotide sequence: TGTGCCAGCAGTTCCACAGAGGCTATAGTACTGAACTATGGCTACACCTTC. Protein sequence: CASSSTEAIVLNYGYTF. The chain recombines TRBV12-3 or TRBV12-4 with TRBJ1-2, with D unclear. The CDR3 extends over 17 amino acids. The V end lost 4 bases, the J end lost 2 bases, and 20 bases lay between the germline ends.